This T cell receptor beta chain comes out of a study of blood T cell repertoires in COVID-19 (dated by TCRdb to the early 2020s). In the study overall: The collaborator samples originated in the United States, Italy and Spain and spanned the acute and convalescent phases of COVID-19. The material from the prospective study consisted of cDNA or gDNA derived from T cells, B-cell-depleted T cells, or PBMCs. Sample metadata almost always included a de-identified subject ID, COVID-19 status, age in years and sex. The samples were drawn from two sources: the first 160 participants of the ongoing ImmuneRACE study, and 1,254 subjects contributed by 6 global collaborators. The dataset comprised deeply sampled blood TCRbeta repertoires from subjects exposed to, actively infected with, or recovered from COVID-19. A freely available public database, intended as a resource for researchers studying the immune response to SARS-CoV-2, is where the repertoires were released. Where available, HLA class I and class II types were obtained from metadata supplied by the sample provider rather than from assay-based typing. What the authors observed across the whole study: How much clinical and demographic metadata was included differed by source and by participant, and the metadata was provided uncurated.

Cut back by 4 bases and 6 bases, the V and J ends lie 16 bases apart. The CDR3 numbers 14 residues from cysteine through phenylalanine. Only CDR3 DNA remains: 42 bases, in frame from the first base. For CDR1 and CDR2, the germline V gene lists MNHEY and SVGAGI. On this clone itself: What antigen it recognizes has not been identified. No much larger clone is present one base from it, and per-base qualities are unavailable.

At one collaborating source in Seattle, patients were enrolled during active infection and were followed longitudinally through the course of disease. Each collaborating institution followed its own protocols to collect whole blood in K2EDTA tubes. For TCRbeta analysis, collaborators shipped samples as frozen whole blood, isolated PBMCs, or DNA extracted from either of those sample types. The immunoSEQ Assay, a bias-controlled multiplex PCR, was used to amplify TCRbeta CDR3 regions from genomic DNA. The paper's data handling went like this. Nucleated cell counts per sample were estimated from amplification of reference gene primers within the assay. To quantify the absolute abundance of each unique TCRbeta CDR3 rearrangement, sequence reads were collapsed and filtered. Productive Simpson clonality was computed per sample as the square root of Simpson's diversity index over productive rearrangements. The table was pulled from immuneACCESS by TCRdb, which kept in-frame rearrangements only. Such tables lose some clones; where checked, under half of the loss comes from unresolved V genes, and the rest has no known cause. V, J and clone size were drawn from that table, and D and trimming were deduced from the DNA. The sample table records 180,000 or so clones; about 81% of these occur just once. Approximately 12% of the sample belongs to the ten largest clones.

The sequence was collected from a woman aged 80 or over with COVID-19, enrolled during active disease. The sequencing sample was made of peripheral blood. The rearranged chain carries TRBV6-5 and TRBJ2-7, with TRBD2 as a weak D call on 7 bases. DNA sequence: TGTGCCAGCAGTTTCACCTACAGGGAGGGCGAGCAGTACTTC. Its product reads: CASSFTYREGEQYF.